The next 18 T cell receptor beta chains were all read from a single sample in a study of radiotherapy plus CTLA-4 blockade in lung cancer. Using immunoSEQ multiplex PCR, the repertoire was profiled, and TCRdb retains in-frame clones only, with some absent. The repertoire consists of more than 40,000 clones, with 75% to 90% occurring once and the leading ten covering roughly 3.3%. Material: peripheral blood, obtained from a patient treated with radiotherapy plus ipilimumab. The origin of the receptors is a human donor with non-small cell lung cancer who had stable disease on radiotherapy plus ipilimumab.

The V and J genes are TRBV6-5 and TRBJ2-7; TRBD1 might be the D (5 bases). The CDR3 has 14 amino acids. Trimming took off 2 bases at V and 3 bases at J, with 11 bases between the two ends. Looked up from germline, CDR1 is MNHEY and CDR2 is SVGAGI. The CDR3 sequence is CASSYGARNYEQYF. Here the CDR3 DNA reads TGTGCCAGCAGTTACGGGGCCAGAAACTACGAGCAGTACTTC.

This clone was detected once. CDR3 sequence: CASSRLSGGEDEQFF. CDR3 coding DNA: TGTGCCAGCAGCCGACTAAGCGGGGGCGAGGATGAGCAGTTCTTC. V is TRBV5-6 and J is TRBJ2-1; 8 positions match TRBD2. The V gene end was trimmed by 4 bases and the J gene end by 8 bases; junction bases not matched to a gene: 11. The CDR3 is made up of 15 amino acids. The germline gives CDR1 SGHDT, CDR2 YYEEEE.

V is TRBV27 and J is TRBJ2-4, with 8 positions matching TRBD2. Trimming at V came to 5 bases and at J to 0 bases, leaving 15 bases not matched to a gene. The CDR3 consists of 19 residues. Germline-derived CDR1 and CDR2 are MNHEY and SMNVEV (reference sequence). The CDR3 spells CASSLSRGGPEKAKNIQYF. In nucleotides, the CDR3 is TGTGCCAGCAGTCTGAGCCGGGGGGGACCAGAAAAAGCCAAAAACATTCAGTACTTC.

The chain couples TRBV19 to TRBJ2-4, with 8 bases fitting TRBD1. This CDR3 contains 16 residues. Germline assignment: CDR1 LNHDA and CDR2 SQIVND (reference sequence). Germline trimming cut 6 bases from V and 1 base from J; bases unmatched to any gene: 8. The CDR3 DNA reads TGTGCCAGTAGCCAAATCAGGGGGCGCGCCAAAAACATTCAGTACTTC. Protein product: CASSQIRGRAKNIQYF.

This chain links TRBV7-2 with TRBJ2-7; possibly TRBD1 for D (6 bases). The V gene lost 8 bases and the J gene lost 1 base, with 12 bases spanning the gap. There are 13 residues in the CDR3. Per the germline V gene, CDR1 is SGHTA and CDR2 is FQGNSA. The CDR3 DNA follows: TGTGCCAGCTTAAGACAGGCATCCTACGAGCAGTACTTC. It specifies CASLRQASYEQYF.

The V call is TRBV9, the J call TRBJ1-1; TRBD1 agrees at 8 bases. The V gene's germline CDR1 is SGDLS and CDR2 YYNGEE. Unmatched junction bases numbered 6, after V lost 4 bases and J lost 7 bases. The CDR3 runs 13 residues. The CDR3 sequence is CASSSRGRGEAFF. The DNA of the CDR3 is TGTGCCAGCAGCTCCAGGGGGCGAGGTGAAGCTTTCTTT.

This chain connects TRBV11-3 to TRBJ1-1; D is possibly TRBD1 (5 bases). The V gene's germline CDR1 is SGHNT and CDR2 YENEEA. V was trimmed by 8 bases and J by 4 bases, leaving 14 bases between them. The CDR3 loop spans 13 amino acids. As DNA, the CDR3 is TGTGCCAGCTCCCTTTCGGGGGGCACTGAAGCTTTCTTT. Residues: CASSLSGGTEAFF.

The CDR3 is CASTFPLAGGGEQFF. The CDR3 DNA sequence: TGTGCCAGCACCTTTCCCCTAGCGGGAGGTGGTGAGCAGTTCTTC. This chain connects TRBV28 to TRBJ2-1, with 11 bases matching TRBD2. V lost 7 bases and J lost 9; bases outside the gene matches: 11. Germline CDR1 and CDR2: MDHEN and SYDVKM. CDR3 length: 15 residues.

The chain joins TRBV6-5 to TRBJ2-5; 8 bases line up with TRBD1. The J call may not be correct, given that the DNA end is closer to TRBJ2-7. CDR1 MNHEY and CDR2 SVGAGI come from the germline V gene. This CDR3 region has 14 residues. The CDR3 spells CASRYGQGSTEQYF. CDR3 bases: TGTGCCAGCAGGTACGGACAGGGTTCGACCGAGCAGTACTTC.

About this clone: Other DNA sequences within the sample encode an identical CDR3. J is TRBJ2-2 and V is TRBV9; D possibly corresponds to TRBD2 (5 bases). Trimming pared 7 bases from V and 0 bases from J, leaving 7 bases between. CDR1 SGDLS and CDR2 YYNGEE come from the germline V gene. CDR3 size: 13 residues. CDR3 DNA: TGTGCCAGCTCGCGGGCGAACACCGGGGAGCTGTTTTTT. This gives the protein CASSRANTGELFF.

J is TRBJ1-1 and V is TRBV5-4, with D tentatively TRBD1 (5 bases). Germline lookup yields CDR1 SGHNT and CDR2 YYREEE (reference sequence). The CDR3 spans 16 residues. V was shortened by 0 bases and J by 1 base, with 13 bases between the two germline ends. The CDR3 reads CASSLGGTSSNTEAFF. CDR3 nucleotides: TGTGCCAGCAGCTTGGGGGGGACTTCCTCGAACACTGAAGCTTTCTTT.

This clone has only a few counts. The rearrangement links TRBV5-4 to TRBJ1-2, with 7 bases aligning to TRBD1. This CDR3 has 12 amino acids. Germline CDR1 and CDR2: SGHNT and YYREEE (reference sequence). Germline trimming cut 2 bases from V and 6 bases from J; bases unmatched to any gene: 1. CDR3: CASSLQGNGYTF. DNA for the CDR3: TGTGCCAGCAGCTTACAGGGGAATGGCTACACCTTC.

In its sample, this clone was seen a few times. The J gene is TRBJ2-2, the V gene TRBV5-1, with TRBD2 as a possible D gene (5 bases). Deletions cut 4 bases from V and 5 bases from J, with 12 bases between. The CDR3 totals 14 residues. From germline, CDR1 is SGHRS and CDR2 YFSETQ. The CDR3 DNA is TGCGCCAGCAGCACCGGACTGGGGACCGGGGAGCTGTTTTTT. Protein sequence: CASSTGLGTGELFF.

The J gene is TRBJ1-5, the V gene TRBV30; D may be TRBD1 (6 bases). Trimming left V 6 bases short and J 6 bases short, with 15 bases between. Germline CDR1 is GTSNPN and CDR2 is SVGIG (reference sequence). The CDR3 is 13 residues long. CDR3 in DNA: TGTGCCTGTGCGACAGGCCTGGGTCAGCCCCAGCATTTT. Translation gives CACATGLGQPQHF.

This clone showed up just once. V is TRBV30 and J is TRBJ2-1; D remains ambiguous. The CDR3 extends over 14 amino acids. Germline V gives CDR1 GTSNPN, CDR2 SVGIG (reference sequence). Trimming took 0 bases from V and 3 from J, leaving 9 bases between them. CDR3 bases: TGTGCCTGGAGTGTAACCCTAGACTACAATGAGCAGTTCTTC. This sequence encodes CAWSVTLDYNEQFF.

The chain uses TRBV25-1 and TRBJ1-1; 8 positions agree with TRBD1. Germline V lookup: CDR1 MGHDK, CDR2 SYGVNS. The junction had 6 bases not matched to a gene; V was cut back by 1 base and J by 5 bases. This CDR3 has 15 residues. The CDR3 region is CASSESGGVKTEAFF. CDR3 coding DNA: TGTGCCAGCAGTGAATCAGGGGGCGTTAAAACTGAAGCTTTCTTT. Looking up the rest from reference TRBV25-1 and TRBJ1-1 gives the full variable domain: EADIYQTPRYLVIGTGKKITLECSQTMGHDKMYWYQQDPGMELHLIHYSYGVNSTEKGDLSSESTVSRIRTEHFPLTLESARPSHTSQYLCASSESGGVKTEAFFGQGTRLTVV.

The rearrangement joins TRBV7-9 to TRBJ1-1; maybe TRBD1 (5 bases). Per germline, CDR1 SEHNR and CDR2 FQNEAQ (reference sequence). Trimming pared 3 bases from V and 5 bases from J, leaving 10 bases between. This CDR3 region has 13 residues. DNA of the CDR3: TGTGCCAGCAGCTTCCCCAGGGATACTGAAGCTTTCTTT. The encoded protein is CASSFPRDTEAFF.

The chain employs TRBV25-1 and TRBJ2-5; a possible D gene is TRBD2 (7 bases). V was pared by 1 base and J by 7 bases, with 19 bases between. Germline V gene lookup returns CDR1 MGHDK and CDR2 SYGVNS. CDR3 length: 16 residues. CDR3 region: CASSEWGGALPGTQYF. CDR3 bases: TGTGCCAGCAGTGAATGGGGGGGGGCATTGCCGGGGACCCAGTACTTC.